This entry lists 19 T cell receptor beta chains sequenced from one sample in a study of blood T cell repertoires in COVID-19. The assay was immunoSEQ multiplex PCR, and TCRdb's table has in-frame clones only and misses some. The sample consists of hundreds of thousands of clones, 70% to 90% of them appearing once. The sequenced sample consisted of PBMCs or T cells enriched from blood (not recorded which). These TCRs come from a young woman who had been exposed to COVID-19.

The chain joins TRBV7-9 to TRBJ1-1; weak D call: TRBD1 (5 bases). The CDR3 totals 13 residues. V shed 5 bases and J shed 3 bases, with 10 bases lying between them. Germline V lookup: CDR1 SEHNR, CDR2 FQNEAQ (reference sequence). The CDR3 loop reads CASSGGVDTEAFF. CDR3 nucleotides: TGTGCCAGCAGCGGGGGGGTAGACACTGAAGCTTTCTTT.

The rearrangement links TRBV13 to TRBJ2-1, with a weak D call TRBD1 (5 bases). The germline gives CDR1 PRHDT, CDR2 FYEKMQ (reference sequence). The CDR3 length is 16 residues. Deletions cut 0 bases from V and 1 base from J, with 10 bases between. The DNA for the CDR3 is TGTGCCAGCAGCTTAGGGGTTTCAGGGTCCTACAATGAGCAGTTCTTC. It specifies CASSLGVSGSYNEQFF.

This sequence joins TRBV29-1 and TRBJ1-1; 10 bases match TRBD1. The length of the CDR3 is 12 residues. Germline lookup yields CDR1 SQVTM and CDR2 ANQGSEA. Trimming at V came to 4 bases and at J to 4 bases, leaving 0 bases not matched to a gene. Here the CDR3 DNA reads TGCAGCGTTGGGACAGGGGGCACTGAAGCTTTCTTT. Amino acid sequence: CSVGTGGTEAFF. Filled out from reference TRBV29-1 and TRBJ1-1, the complete variable domain reads SAVISQKPSRDICQRGTSLTIQCQVDSQVTMMFWYRQQPGQSLTLIATANQGSEATYESGFVIDKFPISRPNLTFSTLTVSNMSPEDSSIYLCSVGTGGTEAFFGQGTRLTVV.

Of note for this clone: The same CDR3 also results from other DNA sequences found in this sample. The rearrangement uses TRBV11-2 and TRBJ2-7; 9 nucleotides match TRBD2. CDR1 is SGHAT and CDR2 is FQNNGV in the germline V gene. Trimming removed 3 bases from V and 4 bases from J; junction bases left unmatched: 1. The CDR3 consists of 13 residues. In nucleotides, the CDR3 is TGTGCCAGCAGCTTGGGACTAGCTTACGAGCAGTACTTC. It codes for CASSLGLAYEQYF. The full variable domain, completed using reference TRBV11-2 and TRBJ2-7, is EAGVAQSPRYKIIEKRQSVAFWCNPISGHATLYWYQQILGQGPKLLIQFQNNGVVDDSQLPKDRFSAERLKGVDSTLKIQPAKLEDSAVYLCASSLGLAYEQYFGPGTRLTVT.

This clone was detected only once. This sequence joins TRBV7-8 and TRBJ2-1; TRBD2 aligns across 7 bases. Germline CDR1 SGHVS, CDR2 FQNEAQ. Trimming took 5 bases from V and 0 from J; bases not matched to a gene: 7. This CDR3 contains 16 residues. The CDR3 bases are TGTGCCAGCAGCCAACTAGCGATGAGCTCCTACAATGAGCAGTTCTTC. It codes for CASSQLAMSSYNEQFF.

The genes are TRBV15 and TRBJ1-6; D remains ambiguous. Trimming took 1 base from V and 8 from J, leaving 9 bases between them. The CDR3 covers 14 residues. Germline CDR1 is LNHNV and CDR2 is YYDKDF (reference sequence). CDR3 DNA sequence: TGTGCCACCAGCAGAGGCAGGTTCGATTCACCCCTCCACTTT. It specifies CATSRGRFDSPLHF.

V is TRBV4-1 and J is TRBJ1-5; D gene uncertain. Germline V gene sequence: CDR1 MGHRA, CDR2 YSYEKL. The CDR3 runs to 14 residues. The V end lost 8 bases, the J end lost 3 bases, and 14 bases lay between the germline ends. The CDR3 protein is CASGPPGVNQPQHF. CDR3 coding DNA: TGCGCCAGCGGGCCGCCCGGGGTCAATCAGCCCCAGCATTTT.

The chain links TRBV13 to TRBJ2-7, with TRBD1 identical over 7 bases. The CDR3 covers 16 residues. Germline lookup yields CDR1 PRHDT and CDR2 FYEKMQ (reference sequence). With 7 bases clipped from V and 0 bases from J, the junction kept 12 bases outside the gene matches. The CDR3 DNA follows: TGTGCCAGCAACCCCACAGGGGAGAGAAGCTCCTACGAGCAGTACTTC. This codes for CASNPTGERSSYEQYF.

This chain uses TRBV9 with TRBJ1-5, with no clear D. From germline, CDR1 is SGDLS and CDR2 YYNGEE. Trimming pared 3 bases from V and 0 bases from J, leaving 10 bases between. The length of the CDR3 is 15 residues. CDR3 in DNA: TGTGCCAGCAGCGGTAGAATAGATAGCAATCAGCCCCAGCATTTT. This codes for CASSGRIDSNQPQHF.

The rearrangement joins TRBV29-1 to TRBJ1-2; D not certain. The CDR3 is made up of 16 amino acids. Trimming removed 2 bases at V and 7 bases at J, with 23 bases between. Germline-derived CDR1 and CDR2 are SQVTM and ANQGSEA. CDR3 coding DNA: TGCAGCGTTGAATATAGGCCGGGAAGGGAACTTTTTGGCTACACCTTC. The encoded protein is CSVEYRPGRELFGYTF.

The J gene is TRBJ1-1, the V gene TRBV13; tentative D call: TRBD1 (6 bases). Trimming shortened V by 4 bases and J by 3 bases, and 15 bases separated the two germline ends. The CDR3 loop spans 15 amino acids. Germline V gives CDR1 PRHDT, CDR2 FYEKMQ (reference sequence). CDR3 coding DNA: TGTGCCAGCAGCTCCCCCAGGGACACCTACACTGAAGCTTTCTTT. It codes for CASSSPRDTYTEAFF.

The gene calls are TRBV7-8 and TRBJ1-6; D not certain. The CDR3 covers 13 residues. Germline V gene sequence: CDR1 SGHVS, CDR2 FQNEAQ. V gave up 3 bases and J gave up 11 bases, with 11 bases separating them. The CDR3 protein is CASSFSVSAPLHF. The CDR3 coding sequence is TGTGCCAGCAGCTTTAGTGTATCCGCACCCCTCCACTTT.

The chain employs TRBV4-1 and TRBJ2-1, with 14 bases matching TRBD2. Germline-derived CDR1 and CDR2 are MGHRA and YSYEKL. Trimming at V came to 6 bases and at J to 0 bases, leaving 10 bases not matched to a gene. The CDR3 runs to 19 residues. CDR3 in amino acids: CASSLRLAGGASSYNEQFF. As DNA, the CDR3 is TGCGCCAGCAGTCTGCGACTAGCGGGGGGGGCAAGCTCCTACAATGAGCAGTTCTTC.

This clone appeared a single time. This rearrangement joins TRBV6-5 to TRBJ1-2; TRBD1 aligns across 8 bases. The V segment lost 4 bases and the J segment 5 bases; nucleotides outside the gene matches: 6. The germline V gene has CDR1 MNHEY and CDR2 SVGAGI. This CDR3 has 14 residues. The CDR3 sequence: CASSSDRGFYGYTF. The CDR3 nucleotides read TGTGCCAGCAGTTCCGACAGGGGCTTTTATGGCTACACCTTC.

V is TRBV29-1 and J is TRBJ2-5; 7 bases match TRBD1. From germline, CDR1 is SQVTM and CDR2 ANQGSEA. The CDR3 extends over 14 amino acids. V lost 4 bases and J lost 2; bases outside the gene matches: 7. CDR3 nucleotides: TGCAGCGTTGGGGGGACAGATTGGCAAGAGACCCAGTACTTC. This encodes CSVGGTDWQETQYF.

This chain links TRBV4-2 with TRBJ2-3; TRBD1 is a possible D gene (6 bases). Between the trimmed V and J ends, which lost 0 bases and 6 bases, there was a span of 10 bases. In germline, CDR1 is LGHNA, CDR2 YNFKEQ. This CDR3 has 14 amino acids. The CDR3 loop reads CASSQESQGDTQYF. DNA of the CDR3: TGTGCCAGCAGCCAAGAATCGCAGGGGGATACGCAGTATTTT.

J is TRBJ2-1 and V is TRBV7-9; D unclear. The CDR3 sequence is 11 residues long. Trimming removed 2 bases at V and 6 bases at J, with 2 bases between. CDR1 is SEHNR and CDR2 is FQNEAQ in the germline V gene (reference sequence). This CDR3 is CASSLLNEQFF. CDR3 bases: TGTGCCAGCAGCTTACTCAATGAGCAGTTCTTC.

This chain joins TRBV24-1 and TRBJ2-3, with 9 bases matching TRBD1. This CDR3 region has 17 residues. V shed 2 bases and J 1 base; nucleotides not matched to a gene: 6. Germline lookup yields CDR1 KGHDR and CDR2 SFDVKD. The CDR3 reads CATSDSRRTGGTDTQYF. CDR3 in DNA: TGTGCCACCAGTGATTCGCGACGGACAGGGGGCACAGATACGCAGTATTTT.

The rearrangement links TRBV7-8 to TRBJ2-1; 7 bases line up with TRBD2. This CDR3 spans 17 amino acids. J was trimmed by 6 bases and V by 4 bases; bases with no gene match: 15. Germline V gene data show CDR1 as SGHVS and CDR2 as FQNEAQ. The CDR3 sequence: CASSSTLGAGVTNEQFF. The CDR3 DNA sequence: TGTGCCAGCAGCTCGACTCTTGGGGCGGGAGTAACCAATGAGCAGTTCTTC.